This T cell receptor (beta chain) comes out of a study of control samples from healthy donors and cancer patients. The germline V gene encodes CDR1 SGHTA and CDR2 FQGNSA. The CDR3 runs 15 residues. With 2 bases removed from V and 8 bases from J, the gap between germline ends came to 15 bases. Profiling relied on immunoSEQ multiplex PCR, and the TCRdb table lists in-frame clones only, not all of them. In all, the sample yields roughly 190,000 clones. The chain combines TRBV7-2 with TRBJ1-4; D remains ambiguous. Sequenced sample: blood. The receptor was isolated from a woman younger than 45 in good health. The CDR3 sequence is CASSLSPSTWEKLFF. CDR3 nucleotides: TGTGCCAGCAGCTTATCCCCCTCAACCTGGGAAAAACTGTTTTTT.